Only a few counts were recorded for the clone carrying this T cell receptor beta chain. The antigen is unknown. Unique molecular identifiers were carried by the TCR beta cDNA libraries. TCRdb reprocessed the PCR reads via MiXCR and lists one record per CDR3 protein. The sample has fewer than 900,000 distinct CDR3 sequences, around 45% seen once. Trimming cost V 0 bases and J 4 bases, with 12 bases left between them. The CDR3 spans 15 residues. Germline-derived CDR1 and CDR2 are SGHAT and FQNNGV. The data originate from a study of post-analysis software for immune sequencing data. Regarding the study as a whole: Versus controls, multiple sclerosis patients showed significantly lower diversity (normalized Chao1). Comparison of patients with controls showed five TRBV segments more frequent in patients, TRBV5-6, TRBV5-1 and TRBV20-1 among them.

This sequence joins TRBV11-2 and TRBJ1-2, with D perhaps matching TRBD1 (5 bases). The specimen was blood. This receptor was obtained from a girl aged 5 to 17 with multiple sclerosis. The CDR3 bases are TGTGCCAGCAGCTTAGATCGTGGGGCCTCCTATGGCTACACCTTC. It specifies CASSLDRGASYGYTF.